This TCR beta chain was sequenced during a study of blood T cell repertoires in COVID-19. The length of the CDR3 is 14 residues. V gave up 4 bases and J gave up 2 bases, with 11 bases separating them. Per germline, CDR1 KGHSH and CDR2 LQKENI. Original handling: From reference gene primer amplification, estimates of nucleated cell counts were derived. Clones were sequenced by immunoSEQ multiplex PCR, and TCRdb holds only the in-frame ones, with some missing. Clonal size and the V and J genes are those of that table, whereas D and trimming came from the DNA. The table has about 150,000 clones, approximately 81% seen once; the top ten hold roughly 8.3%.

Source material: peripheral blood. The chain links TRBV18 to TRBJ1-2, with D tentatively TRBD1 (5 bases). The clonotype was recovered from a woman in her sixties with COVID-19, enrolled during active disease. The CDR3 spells CASSRAGQNYGYTF. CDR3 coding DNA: TGTGCCAGCTCACGGGCAGGGCAAAACTATGGCTACACCTTC.